Each of the 24 T cell receptor beta chains below was sequenced from the same sample in a study of shared clonotypes between healthy human individuals (TCRdb year 2020). Library method: the immunoSEQ multiplex PCR assay. TCRdb provides this immuneACCESS table in a form limited to in-frame rearrangements. Some clones are lacking; in checked studies, under half of them reflect an unresolved V gene, and why the rest are absent is not known. Counted in this sample were 110,000 or so clones; 68% of them appeared once. The ten largest clones represent roughly a quarter of the sample. Sequencing was done on a sample of memory CD8+ T cells sorted from blood. The meaning of the sample's cell subset or site label: CD45RO+ cells pooled with CCR7-negative TemRA cells. The origin of the receptors is a woman in her 30s in good health.

The rearrangement links TRBV10-3 to TRBJ2-7, with TRBD2 identical over 9 bases. Germline values: CDR1 ENHRY, CDR2 SYGVKD. The CDR3 consists of 15 residues. J lost 2 bases, V lost 2 bases, and 4 bases had no gene match. CDR3 amino acids: CAISEAGGLTYEQYF. DNA of the CDR3: TGTGCCATCAGTGAGGCGGGAGGGCTAACCTACGAGCAGTACTTC.

Comment on this clone: Other DNA sequences in the sample encode the same CDR3. The V gene is TRBV5-1, the J gene TRBJ1-1; D gene uncertain. The ends were cut back, 0 bases at V and 1 base at J, with 4 bases in the middle. From germline, CDR1 is SGHRS and CDR2 YFSETQ. This CDR3 has 13 amino acids. CDR3 residues: CASSLGGNTEAFF. The CDR3 region has the DNA TGCGCCAGCAGCTTGGGCGGGAACACTGAAGCTTTCTTT.

This sequence joins TRBV11-2 and TRBJ1-1; D is ambiguous. Germline loops: CDR1 SGHAT, CDR2 FQNNGV. V dropped 2 bases and J dropped 3 bases, with 13 bases sitting between them. The CDR3 is 15 amino acids. The CDR3 DNA is TGTGCCAGCAGCTTAAGGCCCCCTGAGGACACTGAAGCTTTCTTT. Translation: CASSLRPPEDTEAFF.

The V and J genes are TRBV28 and TRBJ2-2, with 14 bases aligning to TRBD2. CDR1 MDHEN and CDR2 SYDVKM come from the germline V gene. The CDR3 is 18 amino acids. V lost 4 bases to trimming and J lost 7 bases; unmatched junction nucleotides: 11. The CDR3 reads CASSSQGLAGVLGGELFF. The CDR3 coding sequence is TGTGCCAGCAGTTCTCAGGGACTAGCGGGAGTTTTGGGCGGGGAGCTGTTTTTT.

In this sample, this clone turned up a few times. This chain connects TRBV28 to TRBJ2-7; possible D gene TRBD2, 6 bases. Germline CDR1 reads MDHEN; CDR2 reads SYDVKM. V lost 11 bases and J lost 6, with 8 bases in between. This CDR3 region has 9 residues. Here the CDR3 reads CALGGEQYF. The CDR3 coding sequence is TGTGCCCTCGGGGGCGAGCAGTACTTC.

The chain employs TRBV2 and TRBJ2-7; the match to TRBD1 covers 8 bases. The CDR3 spans 13 residues. V was pared by 8 bases and J by 7 bases, with 10 bases of the junction left unmatched. Germline V CDR1 and CDR2: SNHLY, FYNNEI. CDR3 DNA sequence: TGTGCCAGCGGGGGACAGGTTAATCTGGAGCAGTACTTC. Its protein product is CASGGQVNLEQYF.

V usage is TRBV7-9 and J usage is TRBJ2-3; D ambiguous. CDR1 and CDR2 (germline): SEHNR, FQNEAQ (reference sequence). CDR3 length: 15 amino acids. Trimming took 2 bases from V and 2 from J, leaving 11 bases between them. For the CDR3, the DNA is TGTGCCAGCAGCTTAAGAGTGGATCCCACAGATACGCAGTATTTT. This gives the protein CASSLRVDPTDTQYF.

The V call is TRBV11-1, the J call TRBJ2-7, with 10 bases matching TRBD2. The V segment lost 4 bases and the J segment 6 bases; nucleotides outside the gene matches: 9. Looked up from germline, CDR1 is SGHAT and CDR2 is FQDESV (reference sequence). CDR3 size: 15 residues. In DNA, the CDR3 is TGTGCCAGCAGCTCGACAGCGGGAGGGCCACCCGAGCAGTACTTC. This gives the protein CASSSTAGGPPEQYF. Full variable domain (rest looked up from reference TRBV11-1 and TRBJ2-7): EAEVAQSPRYKITEKSQAVAFWCDPISGHATLYWYRQILGQGPELLVQFQDESVVDDSQLPKDRFSAERLKGVDSTLKIQPAELGDSAMYLCASSSTAGGPPEQYFGPGTRLTVT.

This clone came up a few times. The chain has TRBV4-2 and TRBJ2-5; 11 bases align to TRBD2. V was pared by 1 base and J by 11 bases, with 12 bases of the junction left unmatched. Germline lookup yields CDR1 LGHNA and CDR2 YNFKEQ. The CDR3 sequence is 16 residues long. The CDR3 loop is CASSQVTGTSGGEQYF. DNA for the CDR3: TGTGCCAGCAGCCAAGTTACCGGGACTAGCGGCGGTGAGCAGTACTTC.

The chain links TRBV6-1 to TRBJ1-5; possible D gene TRBD1, 5 bases. This CDR3 is built from 15 residues. V was pared by 3 bases and J by 2 bases, with 11 bases between. Germline V CDR1 and CDR2: MNHNS, SASEGT. The CDR3 region has the DNA TGTGCCAGCAGTGAGGGACTTGGAGGCAATCAGCCCCAGCATTTT. The encoded protein is CASSEGLGGNQPQHF.

The V call is TRBV27, the J call TRBJ2-7, with D maybe TRBD2 (6 bases). In germline, CDR1 is MNHEY, CDR2 SMNVEV (reference sequence). This CDR3 has 15 amino acids. With 3 bases removed from V and 0 bases from J, the gap between germline ends came to 12 bases. The CDR3 protein is CASSFRLVSSYEQYF. The CDR3 DNA sequence: TGTGCCAGCAGTTTCCGACTAGTGAGCTCCTACGAGCAGTACTTC.

This sequence joins TRBV6-6 and TRBJ2-2; 7 bases map to TRBD2. Germline V gene data show CDR1 as MNHNY and CDR2 as SVGAGI (reference sequence). There are 15 residues in the CDR3. V trimming: 4 bases; J trimming: 6 bases; junction bases outside the gene matches: 8. The CDR3 coding sequence is TGTGCCAGCAGTTTGGCGGGAGAGACGTCCGGGGAGCTGTTTTTT. Amino acids: CASSLAGETSGELFF.

CDR3 in amino acids: CASSPPSGWGLAEQFF. The DNA for the CDR3 is TGTGCCAGCAGCCCTCCCTCAGGGTGGGGGCTCGCTGAGCAGTTCTTC. The genes are TRBV7-9 and TRBJ2-1; D might be TRBD1 (6 bases). This CDR3 contains 16 residues. Germline V gene lookup returns CDR1 SEHNR and CDR2 FQNEAQ (reference sequence). Trimming pared 5 bases from V and 9 bases from J, leaving 23 bases between.

This chain links TRBV6-1 with TRBJ1-1; 9 bases fit TRBD1. V shed 3 bases, J shed 5 bases, and the junction held 7 bases outside the gene matches. This CDR3 spans 15 amino acids. The V gene's germline CDR1 is MNHNS and CDR2 SASEGT. The CDR3 loop is CASSDLQGARTEAFF. CDR3 in DNA: TGTGCCAGCAGTGACCTACAGGGGGCGAGGACTGAAGCTTTCTTT.

This chain uses TRBV4-2 with TRBJ2-5; 11 bases are a match to TRBD2. There are 15 residues in the CDR3. The V segment lost 1 base and the J segment 5 bases; nucleotides outside the gene matches: 3. Per germline, CDR1 LGHNA and CDR2 YNFKEQ. In DNA, the CDR3 is TGTGCCAGCAGCCAAGCCGGGACTAGCGGCGAGACCCAGTACTTC. This encodes CASSQAGTSGETQYF.

This chain connects TRBV19 to TRBJ2-1; TRBD2 matches 10 bases. CDR1 and CDR2 (germline): LNHDA, SQIVND (reference sequence). V gave up 3 bases and J gave up 3 bases; unmatched junction bases: 2. The CDR3 length is 15 residues. CDR3 protein: CASSIGLADYNEQFF. CDR3 DNA: TGTGCCAGTAGTATTGGACTAGCGGACTACAATGAGCAGTTCTTC.

V usage is TRBV28 and J usage is TRBJ2-7; D may be TRBD2 (5 bases). The CDR3 spans 15 residues. V lost 3 bases and J 1 base, leaving 13 bases between the germline ends. Germline V lookup: CDR1 MDHEN, CDR2 SYDVKM. The DNA of the CDR3 is TGTGCCAGCAGTTTTCAAGTCGGGGAATCCTACGAGCAGTACTTC. It specifies CASSFQVGESYEQYF.

This clone was counted ten times or more. The chain combines TRBV2 with TRBJ1-1; D unresolved. The CDR3 covers 13 residues. Trimming removed 7 bases at V and 8 bases at J, with 17 bases between. Germline CDR1 reads SNHLY; CDR2 reads FYNNEI. Written as DNA, the CDR3 is TGTGCCAGCATAGTGAGTGATAGTACCGAAGCTTTCTTT. It yields the protein CASIVSDSTEAFF.

The CDR3 nucleotides read TGTGCCAGCAGTTGGACCCAGAACACCGGGGAGCTGTTTTTT. It translates to CASSWTQNTGELFF. The J gene is TRBJ2-2, the V gene TRBV2; no definite D call. The CDR3 covers 14 residues. From germline, CDR1 is SNHLY and CDR2 FYNNEI. Between the trimmed V and J ends, which lost 5 bases and 1 base, there was a span of 8 bases.

This clone has a count of ten or more. The rearrangement uses TRBV7-9 and TRBJ1-6; TRBD1 is a possible D gene (5 bases). The V end lost 2 bases, the J end lost 8 bases, and 13 bases lay between the germline ends. The CDR3 extends over 15 amino acids. CDR1 is SEHNR and CDR2 is FQNEAQ in the germline V gene (reference sequence). The CDR3 coding sequence is TGTGCCAGCAGCTTAACGGGGCCCGGAGATTCACCCCTCCACTTT. Translating it yields CASSLTGPGDSPLHF. The full variable domain, with the rest looked up from reference TRBV7-9 and TRBJ1-6, is DTGVSQNPRHKITKRGQNVTFRCDPISEHNRLYWYRQTLGQGPEFLTYFQNEAQLEKSRLLSDRFSAERPKGSFSTLEIQRTEQGDSAMYLCASSLTGPGDSPLHFGNGTRLTVT.

The chain is built from TRBV9 and TRBJ1-6; D is undetermined. This CDR3 contains 13 residues. V lost 3 bases and J lost 9, with 10 bases in between. Germline V lookup: CDR1 SGDLS, CDR2 YYNGEE. The DNA of the CDR3 is TGTGCCAGCAGCGGGGGAGAAAGTTCACCCCTCCACTTT. Translated, it gives CASSGGESSPLHF.

V is TRBV5-1 and J is TRBJ2-3; TRBD1 is a possible D gene (5 bases). Germline assignment: CDR1 SGHRS and CDR2 YFSETQ. Trimming left V 0 bases short and J 1 base short, with 12 bases between. The CDR3 runs to 16 residues. CDR3 sequence reads: CASSLVVDSRTDTQYF. DNA for the CDR3: TGCGCCAGCAGCTTGGTTGTCGACAGCCGCACAGATACGCAGTATTTT.

This clone was seen only a few times. The gene calls are TRBV2 and TRBJ2-6; D unresolved. Trimming took off 3 bases at V and 1 base at J, with 4 bases between the two ends. The CDR3 covers 14 residues. The V gene's germline CDR1 is SNHLY and CDR2 FYNNEI. The CDR3 protein is CASSEESGANVLTF. The CDR3 nucleotides are TGTGCCAGCAGTGAGGAATCTGGGGCCAACGTCCTGACTTTC.

As to this clone: A junction end diverges from the germline sequence, so it may reflect a read error. Other DNA sequences in this specimen translate into the identical CDR3. The CDR3 DNA reads as TGCGCCAGCAGCTTGCTTGGATTCAGGGTCGAGCAGTACTTC. It specifies CASSLLGFRVEQYF. This chain joins TRBV5-6 and TRBJ2-7; D is possibly TRBD1 (5 bases). Germline V gene sequence: CDR1 SGHDT, CDR2 YYEEEE. The CDR3 extends over 14 amino acids.